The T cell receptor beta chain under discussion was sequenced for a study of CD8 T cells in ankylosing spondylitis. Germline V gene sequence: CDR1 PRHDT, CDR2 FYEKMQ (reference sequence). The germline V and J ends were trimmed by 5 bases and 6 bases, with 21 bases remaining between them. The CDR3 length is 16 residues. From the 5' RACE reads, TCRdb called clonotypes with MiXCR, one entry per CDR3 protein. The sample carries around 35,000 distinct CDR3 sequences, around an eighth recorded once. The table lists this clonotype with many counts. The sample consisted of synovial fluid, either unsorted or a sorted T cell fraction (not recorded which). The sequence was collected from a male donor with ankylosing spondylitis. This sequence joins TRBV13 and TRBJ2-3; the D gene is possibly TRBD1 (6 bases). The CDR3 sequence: CASSPLWTAEQDTQYF. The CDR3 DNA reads TGTGCCAGCAGCCCCCTTTGGACAGCGGAACAGGATACGCAGTATTTT.